Listed here are 32 T cell receptor beta chains from one sample, sequenced in a study of blood T cell repertoires in COVID-19. Using immunoSEQ multiplex PCR, the repertoire was profiled, and TCRdb retains in-frame clones only, with some absent. The sample has 150,000 or so clones; 88% are singletons. Material: peripheral blood. The receptors were sampled from a man aged 50 or older with acute or convalescent COVID-19.

The chain links TRBV3-1 (or the pseudogene TRBV3-2) to TRBJ1-5; no firm D call. The CDR3 runs to 15 residues. In germline, CDR1 is LGHDT, CDR2 YNNKEL (reference sequence). Trimming took off 4 bases at V and 1 base at J, with 11 bases between the two ends. The CDR3 DNA follows: TGTGCCAGCAGCCTTTCAGGATCGAGCAATCAGCCCCAGCATTTT. It yields the protein CASSLSGSSNQPQHF.

The V and J genes are TRBV28 and TRBJ1-2; 7 bases line up with TRBD1. V gave up 6 bases and J gave up 8 bases; unmatched junction bases: 15. This CDR3 region has 15 residues. CDR1 is MDHEN, CDR2 SYDVKM, per germline. The CDR3: CASRLPGGGGSGYTF. The CDR3 DNA sequence: TGTGCCAGCAGACTCCCTGGTGGAGGGGGCAGCGGCTACACCTTC.

The genes are TRBV2 and TRBJ1-1; the D gene is possibly TRBD1 (5 bases). The CDR3 runs 17 residues. Per the germline V gene, CDR1 is SNHLY and CDR2 is FYNNEI. Trimming took off 8 bases at V and 0 bases at J, with 22 bases between the two ends. The CDR3 sequence is CASPLPGGGIMNTEAFF. CDR3 DNA: TGTGCCAGCCCCCTTCCCGGGGGGGGGATTATGAACACTGAAGCTTTCTTT. Looking up the rest from reference TRBV2 and TRBJ1-1 gives the full variable domain: EPEVTQTPSHQVTQMGQEVILRCVPISNHLYFYWYRQILGQKVEFLVSFYNNEISEKSEIFDDQFSVERPDGSNFTLKIRSTKLEDSAMYFCASPLPGGGIMNTEAFFGQGTRLTVV.

The chain joins TRBV5-1 to TRBJ2-7, with 8 bases fitting TRBD1. Germline assignment: CDR1 SGHRS and CDR2 YFSETQ. This CDR3 contains 13 residues. V lost 3 bases, J lost 7 bases, and 6 bases stayed unmatched. DNA for the CDR3: TGCGCCAGCAGCTGGCAGGGGGCGTTTGAGCAGTACTTC. Amino acids: CASSWQGAFEQYF.

CDR3 region: CASSETTRVAGQFF. Written as DNA, the CDR3 is TGTGCCAGCAGTGAAACCACTAGGGTAGCCGGGCAGTTCTTC. The rearrangement links TRBV2 to TRBJ2-1; weak D call: TRBD2 (5 bases). The V end was cut by 2 bases, the J end by 12 bases, with 17 bases between. This CDR3 spans 14 amino acids. The V gene's germline CDR1 is SNHLY and CDR2 FYNNEI.

This clone was observed a handful of times. The J gene is TRBJ1-5, the V gene TRBV5-5; D call uncertain. Germline-derived CDR1 and CDR2 are SGHKS and YYEKEE (reference sequence). The CDR3 has 15 amino acids. V lost 2 bases to trimming and J lost 2 bases, with 11 bases between them. CDR3 protein: CASSFTGLGNQPQHF. The CDR3, as DNA: TGTGCCAGCAGCTTTACCGGTCTTGGCAATCAGCCCCAGCATTTT.

The rearrangement uses TRBV3-1 (or the pseudogene TRBV3-2) and TRBJ1-2; D perhaps matches TRBD1 (5 bases). Deletions cut 1 base from V and 4 bases from J, with 10 bases between. The CDR3 covers 14 residues. Germline assignment: CDR1 LGHDT and CDR2 YNNKEL (reference sequence). As DNA, the CDR3 is TGTGCCAGCAGCCAAGTCGGGAGGGGCTATGGCTACACCTTC. This translates into CASSQVGRGYGYTF.

The V gene is TRBV18, the J gene TRBJ1-6; D might be TRBD1 (5 bases). The CDR3 is made up of 12 amino acids. The germline V and J ends were trimmed by 3 bases and 9 bases, with 6 bases remaining between them. The germline gives CDR1 KGHSH, CDR2 LQKENI. CDR3 sequence (DNA): TGTGCCAGCTCACCCGGGGGTTCACCCCTCCACTTT. Amino acids: CASSPGGSPLHF.

The chain employs TRBV6-5 and TRBJ1-1; D possibly corresponds to TRBD1 (5 bases). In germline, CDR1 is MNHEY, CDR2 SVGAGI. With 2 bases removed from V and 7 bases from J, the gap between germline ends came to 11 bases. CDR3 length: 13 residues. CDR3 nucleotide sequence: TGTGCCAGCAGTTACCATCAGGGAGGTGAAGCTTTCTTT. Translation gives CASSYHQGGEAFF.

CDR3 loop: CASSLTLNYGYTF. For the CDR3, the DNA is TGTGCCAGCAGCCTGACTTTAAACTATGGCTACACCTTC. V is TRBV14 and J is TRBJ1-2; unclear D gene. V lost 4 bases and J lost 2, with 8 bases in between. Germline-derived CDR1 and CDR2 are SGHDN and FVKESK. This CDR3 comprises 13 residues.

This sequence joins TRBV7-2 and TRBJ1-2, with 7 bases identical to TRBD1. The V segment lost 4 bases and the J segment 7 bases; nucleotides outside the gene matches: 6. The V gene's germline CDR1 is SGHTA and CDR2 FQGNSA. CDR3 length equals 13 residues. The CDR3 spells CASSSRQGGGYTF. CDR3 nucleotides: TGTGCCAGCAGCTCGCGACAGGGTGGTGGCTACACCTTC.

The V gene is TRBV2, the J gene TRBJ1-5; TRBD1 matches at 7 bases. The CDR3 is made up of 16 amino acids. Germline V gene sequence: CDR1 SNHLY, CDR2 FYNNEI. V was pared by 4 bases and J by 1 base, with 7 bases of the junction left unmatched. The CDR3 loop is CASSGRGRGSNQPQHF. The CDR3 DNA reads as TGTGCCAGCAGTGGGAGGGGGCGAGGAAGCAATCAGCCCCAGCATTTT.

The chain recombines TRBV19 with TRBJ1-2; D call uncertain. Trimming cost V 10 bases and J 0 bases, with 9 bases left between them. Germline values: CDR1 LNHDA, CDR2 SQIVND (reference sequence). There are 12 residues in the CDR3. The CDR3 coding sequence is TGTGCCACCTCGTTAGCTAACTATGGCTACACCTTC. This translates into CATSLANYGYTF.

This clone came up a few times. The rearrangement uses TRBV5-5 and TRBJ1-5, with D hard to call. V was shortened by 0 bases and J by 7 bases, with 11 bases between the two germline ends. Per germline, CDR1 SGHKS and CDR2 YYEKEE (reference sequence). The CDR3 runs 14 residues. CDR3 protein: CASSLEWFGQPQHF. In DNA form, the CDR3 reads TGTGCCAGCAGCTTGGAATGGTTCGGGCAGCCCCAGCATTTT.

This chain's CDR3 is CASSSGGPGPQHF. The CDR3 DNA is TGTGCCAGCAGTTCCGGGGGACCGGGGCCCCAGCATTTT. The genes are TRBV12-3 or TRBV12-4 and TRBJ1-5, with D possibly matching TRBD1 (5 bases). V gave up 4 bases and J gave up 9 bases, with 13 bases separating them. This CDR3 contains 13 residues.

This sequence joins TRBV5-8 and TRBJ2-4; D is possibly TRBD1 (5 bases). V lost 1 base and J lost 7, with 9 bases in between. CDR1 SGHTS and CDR2 YDEGEE come from the germline V gene. CDR3 length: 13 amino acids. The DNA of the CDR3 is TGTGCCAGCAGCTTGAGGGGCCCCAACATTCAGTACTTC. Its translation: CASSLRGPNIQYF.

The V gene is TRBV5-1, the J gene TRBJ1-1; maybe TRBD1 (6 bases). The CDR3 loop spans 14 amino acids. The V gene lost 2 bases and the J gene lost 3 bases, with 11 bases spanning the gap. The germline gives CDR1 SGHRS, CDR2 YFSETQ. CDR3 DNA sequence: TGCGCCAGCAGCTTTGTAGAGGGGGACACTGAAGCTTTCTTT. Its protein product is CASSFVEGDTEAFF.

The chain couples TRBV7-9 to TRBJ1-1, with a weak D call TRBD1 (5 bases). The CDR3 has 13 residues. Trimming stripped 6 bases from V and 5 bases from J, with 13 bases between. Germline V gene data show CDR1 as SEHNR and CDR2 as FQNEAQ (reference sequence). CDR3 region: CASRGLFFTEAFF. DNA for the CDR3: TGTGCCAGCAGGGGGCTCTTCTTTACTGAAGCTTTCTTT.

V and J are TRBV15 and TRBJ1-2; D remains ambiguous. Trimming removed 0 bases at V and 8 bases at J, with 10 bases between. This CDR3 region has 13 residues. Germline CDR1 and CDR2: LNHNV and YYDKDF (reference sequence). The CDR3 here is CATSRDPGYGYTF. CDR3 in DNA: TGTGCCACCAGCAGAGATCCGGGGTACGGCTACACCTTC.

For the CDR3, the DNA is TGTGCCAGCAGTGCCGAGAACTACAATGAGCAGTTCTTC. It specifies CASSAENYNEQFF. The rearrangement uses TRBV2 and TRBJ2-1, with D hard to call. Per germline, CDR1 SNHLY and CDR2 FYNNEI. The CDR3 has 13 amino acids. Trimming cost V 4 bases and J 3 bases, with 7 bases left between them.

This chain connects TRBV20-1 to TRBJ1-1, with D hard to call. This CDR3 region has 15 residues. The ends were cut back, 3 bases at V and 1 base at J, with 15 bases in the middle. Germline V gene data show CDR1 as DFQATT and CDR2 as SNEGSKA (reference sequence). This CDR3 reads CSASKPLGGNTEAFF. The CDR3 region has the DNA TGCAGTGCTAGTAAGCCGTTAGGAGGGAACACTGAAGCTTTCTTT.

This clone was counted only a few times. The CDR3 here is CASSLDAAGQPQHF. CDR3 nucleotides: TGTGCCAGCAGCTTAGATGCAGCGGGTCAGCCCCAGCATTTT. The J gene is TRBJ1-5, the V gene TRBV7-2; D remains unclear. The V end lost 1 base, the J end lost 6 bases, and 10 bases lay between the germline ends. This CDR3 comprises 14 residues. The germline V gene has CDR1 SGHTA and CDR2 FQGNSA.

The table lists this clone with a few counts. The chain links TRBV24-1 to TRBJ2-2; D gene unclear. CDR1 and CDR2 from the germline V gene are KGHDR and SFDVKD. V was pared by 7 bases and J by 1 base, with 9 bases between. The CDR3 spans 14 residues. The CDR3, as DNA: TGTGCCACCAGCCCTTCGTTGAACACCGGGGAGCTGTTTTTT. This codes for CATSPSLNTGELFF.

This clone was counted a single time. The rearrangement uses TRBV4-2 and TRBJ1-5; D remains ambiguous. V was shortened by 0 bases and J by 2 bases, with 11 bases between the two germline ends. CDR1 is LGHNA and CDR2 is YNFKEQ in the germline V gene. This CDR3 is built from 16 residues. CDR3 amino acids: CASSQEVGSRNQPQHF. DNA for the CDR3: TGTGCCAGCAGCCAAGAGGTGGGCAGTCGCAATCAGCCCCAGCATTTT.

The chain employs TRBV19 and TRBJ1-5; D is unresolved. The V gene's germline CDR1 is LNHDA and CDR2 SQIVND (reference sequence). The CDR3 sequence is 13 residues long. Trimming shortened V by 8 bases and J by 4 bases, and 12 bases separated the two germline ends. The CDR3: CASQFGRNQPQHF. The CDR3 bases are TGTGCCAGTCAGTTTGGGCGAAATCAGCCCCAGCATTTT.

The genes are TRBV7-2 and TRBJ2-3, with 13 nucleotides matching TRBD2. The V and J ends lost 4 bases and 2 bases, in that order; junction bases with no gene match: 3. This CDR3 region has 16 residues. CDR1 and CDR2 (germline): SGHTA, FQGNSA. CDR3: CASSSGLAGITDTQYF. For the CDR3, the DNA is TGTGCCAGCAGCTCGGGACTAGCGGGGATCACAGATACGCAGTATTTT.

This chain connects TRBV3-1 (or the pseudogene TRBV3-2) to TRBJ1-2; unclear D gene. With 1 base removed from V and 8 bases from J, the gap between germline ends came to 8 bases. CDR3 length equals 12 residues. Per the germline V gene, CDR1 is LGHDT and CDR2 is YNNKEL (reference sequence). CDR3 sequence: CASSQASVGYTF. The DNA for the CDR3 is TGTGCCAGCAGCCAAGCCTCCGTCGGCTACACCTTC.

The CDR3 reads CAISEQIVDNEQFF. The CDR3 coding sequence is TGTGCCATCAGTGAGCAGATTGTCGACAATGAGCAGTTCTTC. This chain uses TRBV10-3 with TRBJ2-1; D unclear. The CDR3 length is 14 residues. CDR1 is ENHRY and CDR2 is SYGVKD in the germline V gene. V lost 2 bases to trimming and J lost 5 bases, with 10 bases between them.

V gene TRBV25-1 combines with J gene TRBJ2-2, with D maybe TRBD1 (6 bases). The CDR3 runs to 16 residues. Germline CDR1 and CDR2: MGHDK and SYGVNS. V lost 8 bases to trimming and J lost 4 bases, with 20 bases between them. The CDR3 sequence: CASESSGEVSTGELFF. The CDR3 DNA is TGTGCCAGCGAATCCTCAGGGGAAGTCTCCACCGGGGAGCTGTTTTTT. Drawing the rest from reference TRBV25-1 and TRBJ2-2, the complete variable domain is EADIYQTPRYLVIGTGKKITLECSQTMGHDKMYWYQQDPGMELHLIHYSYGVNSTEKGDLSSESTVSRIRTEHFPLTLESARPSHTSQYLCASESSGEVSTGELFFGEGSRLTVL.

This sequence joins TRBV27 and TRBJ2-7; D is possibly TRBD2 (5 bases). CDR3 length equals 15 residues. The germline V gene encodes CDR1 MNHEY and CDR2 SMNVEV (reference sequence). The germline V and J ends were trimmed by 3 bases and 3 bases, with 15 bases remaining between them. The CDR3 here is CASSFGDGRSYEQYF. The CDR3 nucleotides read TGTGCCAGCAGTTTCGGGGATGGGAGAAGCTACGAGCAGTACTTC.

The table lists this clone with a few counts. This chain joins TRBV4-1 and TRBJ1-3, with 9 bases matching TRBD1. V trimming: 4 bases; J trimming: 4 bases; junction bases outside the gene matches: 5. The CDR3 totals 15 residues. CDR1 is MGHRA, CDR2 YSYEKL, per germline. The CDR3: CASSRDRAAGNTIYF. The DNA of the CDR3 is TGCGCCAGCAGCCGGGACAGGGCAGCAGGAAACACCATATATTTT.

V usage is TRBV9 and J usage is TRBJ1-1, with 10 bases fitting TRBD1. The J segment lost 3 bases and the V segment lost 4 bases, leaving 6 bases of the junction unmatched. The germline V gene encodes CDR1 SGDLS and CDR2 YYNGEE. The CDR3 consists of 15 residues. The CDR3 spells CASSPTGTGDTEAFF. The DNA of the CDR3 is TGTGCCAGCAGCCCAACCGGGACAGGGGACACTGAAGCTTTCTTT.